The clone carrying this T cell receptor (beta chain) appeared a single time. This specimen belongs to a study of blood T cell repertoires in COVID-19. About the study: The United States, Italy and Spain provided the acute and convalescent COVID-19 samples.

The CDR3 has 11 residues. Germline CDR1 and CDR2: SQVTM and ANQGSEA. Sequencing used immunoSEQ multiplex PCR; TCRdb keeps in-frame clones, though not all of them. The repertoire holds around 190,000 clones, with approximately 81% as singletons. The rearrangement uses TRBV29-1 and TRBJ2-5, with TRBD2 matching 8 bases. Sequences were obtained from peripheral blood. The TCR was taken from an elderly woman with acute or convalescent COVID-19. The CDR3 DNA follows: TGCAGTGCGGGGGGCCGGGAGACCCAGTACTTC. The encoded protein is CSAGGRETQYF.